One and the same sample provided the 6 T cell receptor beta chains below, sequenced in a study of blood T cell repertoires in COVID-19. TCRdb's table, derived via immunoSEQ multiplex PCR, lists solely in-frame clones and lacks some. The sample lists roughly 330,000 clones; 87% were seen once. The specimen sequenced was PBMCs or T cells enriched from blood (not recorded which). These receptors came from a young woman who had recovered from COVID-19.

The chain couples TRBV5-8 to TRBJ2-2, with 7 bases that match TRBD2. Germline V gene data show CDR1 as SGHTS and CDR2 as YDEGEE. The J segment lost 6 bases and the V segment lost 0 bases, leaving 8 bases of the junction unmatched. The CDR3 loop spans 16 amino acids. CDR3 region: CASSLDGSGLAGELFF. The CDR3 DNA is TGTGCCAGCAGCTTGGATGGTAGCGGGTTGGCCGGGGAGCTGTTTTTT. The whole variable domain, remainder taken from reference TRBV5-8 and TRBJ2-2, is EAGVTQSPTHLIKTRGQQATLRCSPISGHTSVYWYQQALGLGLQFLLWYDEGEERNRGNFPPRFSGRQFPNYSSELNVNALELEDSALYLCASSLDGSGLAGELFFGEGSRLTVL.

The V and J genes are TRBV16 and TRBJ1-5, with D unresolved. V shed 4 bases and J shed 5 bases, with 18 bases lying between them. Germline V gene data show CDR1 as KGHSY and CDR2 as FQNENV. This CDR3 has 16 amino acids. CDR3 nucleotide sequence: TGTGCCAGCAGCCTACACCGGTGGACTGATGATCAGCCCCAGCATTTT. Translation: CASSLHRWTDDQPQHF.

The CDR3 here is CASLTRQGLNTEAFF. The CDR3 region has the DNA TGCGCCAGCCTGACAAGACAGGGACTGAACACTGAAGCTTTCTTT. The J gene is TRBJ1-1, the V gene TRBV10-2; 7 nucleotides agree with TRBD1. The length of the CDR3 is 15 residues. The V gene end was trimmed by 8 bases and the J gene end by 0 bases; junction bases not matched to a gene: 9. CDR1 WSHSY and CDR2 SAAADI come from the germline V gene.

In DNA form, the CDR3 reads TGCAGCGTTGATAACAGGGAGAACTATGGCTACACCTTC. It codes for CSVDNRENYGYTF. The genes are TRBV29-1 and TRBJ1-2; D is possibly TRBD1 (6 bases). CDR3 length: 13 residues. Trimming took off 3 bases at V and 2 bases at J, with 10 bases between the two ends. Germline CDR1 and CDR2: SQVTM and ANQGSEA.

V gene TRBV6-4 combines with J gene TRBJ1-2; TRBD1 matches 8 bases. In germline, CDR1 is MRHNA, CDR2 SNTAGT. The CDR3 totals 15 residues. After removal of 0 bases from V and 8 bases from J, the junction contained 8 bases not matched to a gene. DNA for the CDR3: TGTGCCAGCAGTGACTCCTCCGGACAGGGAAAAGGCTACACCTTC. This gives the protein CASSDSSGQGKGYTF.

The genes are TRBV7-9 and TRBJ2-7; TRBD1 aligns across 12 bases. The CDR3 is made up of 15 amino acids. Trimming cost V 5 bases and J 7 bases; bases outside gene matches: 9. CDR1 and CDR2 (germline): SEHNR, FQNEAQ (reference sequence). Written as DNA, the CDR3 is TGTGCCAGCAGCGCGGGGGACAGGGGGCGGCGGGAGCAGTACTTC. Amino acids: CASSAGDRGRREQYF.